A selection of T cell receptor beta chains follows, all from one sample in a study of T cells in Graves' hyperthyroidism and ophthalmopathy. TCRdb called the multiplex PCR reads again in MiXCR, with one record for every CDR3 protein. The data show 280,000 or so distinct CDR3 sequences, roughly 15% seen once. The sequencing sample was made of blood. The source of these receptors is a woman aged 45 to 65 with Graves' hyperthyroidism that later progressed to Graves' ophthalmopathy. CDR3s include the opening cysteine and the closing phenylalanine or tryptophan. Fields, in order: J gene, V gene, CDR3 protein.

TRBJ2-5 TRBV29-1 CSVAGTFGETQYF
TRBJ1-1 TRBV6-1 CASSEATRIRNTEAFF
TRBJ1-2 TRBV28 CASLPRGAYGYTF
TRBJ2-7 TRBV15 CATSRDKAGGQYF
TRBJ2-7 TRBV4-1 CASSQPLGRRYEQYF
TRBJ2-1 TRBV28 CASSLNFANGQFF
TRBJ2-7 TRBV5-1 CASSLVRAGASYEQYF
TRBJ2-5 TRBV30 CAWRSFLEGETQYF
TRBJ2-6 TRBV7-3 CASSLRGAAGANVLTF
TRBJ2-3 TRBV5-1 CASSAPTGIPDTQYF
TRBJ1-4 TRBV12-3/TRBV12-4 CASTLGGVGEKLFF
TRBJ1-3 TRBV5-6 CASSSWANSGNTIYF
TRBJ1-4 TRBV20-1 CSARDSGQTHEKLFF
TRBJ1-5 TRBV7-9 CASSLGTGTRNQPQHF
TRBJ1-1 TRBV7-2 CASSRGLLEAFF
TRBJ2-1 TRBV9 CASGGDEPNYNEQFF
TRBJ2-7 TRBV20-1 CSARDPGTDETYEQYF
TRBJ2-7 TRBV6-1 CASTRLAAYEQYF
TRBJ2-7 TRBV7-2 CASSSMGAAYEQYF
TRBJ1-2 TRBV5-1 CASSSKQGHYGYTF
TRBJ1-2 TRBV12-3/TRBV12-4 CASSFDRVNGYTF
TRBJ1-4 TRBV4-1 CASSQLAGTGGVEGEKLFF
TRBJ1-6 TRBV6-1 CASSDSTANSPLHF
TRBJ2-1 TRBV6-1 CASSPDLAGGYNEQFF
TRBJ2-1 TRBV6-1 CASSEQGGWIDEQFF
TRBJ2-7 TRBV5-1 CASEDSGSSNEQYF
TRBJ2-1 TRBV6-1 CASSPTKGLAINEQFF
TRBJ1-1 TRBV20-1 CSARDLVRETEAFF
TRBJ2-7 TRBV11-2 CASSLTQGGRAEQYF
TRBJ1-2 TRBV12-3/TRBV12-4 CASTLDRGYGYTF
TRBJ1-3 TRBV3-1 CASSQDNGNTIYF